The 20 T cell receptor beta chains reported below all come from one sample, sequenced in a study of blood T cell repertoires in COVID-19. Assay used: immunoSEQ multiplex PCR; TCRdb lists only in-frame clones, some missing. The sample records about 160,000 clones, less than 85% being singletons. Material: peripheral blood. The receptors here all came from a human donor with acute or convalescent COVID-19. The donor label of this sample is uncertain.

The V and J genes are TRBV7-3 and TRBJ2-1; maybe TRBD1 (6 bases). The CDR3 spans 13 residues. The V and J ends lost 4 bases and 5 bases respectively, with 9 bases between them. Germline values: CDR1 SGHTA, CDR2 FQGTGA. Here the CDR3 reads CASSYRDNNEQFF. CDR3 nucleotides: TGTGCCAGCAGCTACCGGGACAACAATGAGCAGTTCTTC.

V gene TRBV11-2 combines with J gene TRBJ2-1; 8 nucleotides match TRBD1. Germline-derived CDR1 and CDR2 are SGHAT and FQNNGV. J gave up 4 bases and V 3 bases, and 5 bases lay outside the gene matches. This CDR3 spans 15 amino acids. CDR3 coding DNA: TGTGCCAGCAGCTTTTACGGGACAGGTTACAATGAGCAGTTCTTC. Translating gives CASSFYGTGYNEQFF.

The chain uses TRBV27 and TRBJ1-1; 7 nucleotides agree with TRBD1. The V segment lost 0 bases and the J segment 1 base; nucleotides outside the gene matches: 17. CDR3 size: 20 residues. Germline V lookup: CDR1 MNHEY, CDR2 SMNVEV (reference sequence). The CDR3 nucleotides are TGTGCCAGCAGTTTATCCCCATACCGACAAGGGGGCTATGGGAACACTGAAGCTTTCTTT. It specifies CASSLSPYRQGGYGNTEAFF.

The V and J genes are TRBV5-5 and TRBJ1-6; 7 nucleotides match TRBD1. CDR1 and CDR2 from the germline V gene are SGHKS and YYEKEE (reference sequence). J was trimmed by 12 bases and V by 0 bases; bases with no gene match: 15. The CDR3 is 17 amino acids. The CDR3 DNA follows: TGTGCCAGCAGCTTGGTTGGGGCAGGGGGGCATGTGGGACCCCTCCACTTT. Its protein product is CASSLVGAGGHVGPLHF.

V gene TRBV28 combines with J gene TRBJ1-1; 9 bases match TRBD1. Germline V CDR1 and CDR2: MDHEN, SYDVKM. V was pared by 1 base and J by 5 bases, with 5 bases of the junction left unmatched. CDR3 size: 15 residues. The CDR3 coding sequence is TGTGCCAGCAGTTTATCGGGACAGGGAAAAACTGAAGCTTTCTTT. Its translation is CASSLSGQGKTEAFF.

This clone was found a few times. The chain carries TRBV30 and TRBJ1-1; 7 positions match TRBD1. Germline lookup yields CDR1 GTSNPN and CDR2 SVGIG (reference sequence). CDR3 size: 12 residues. The J segment lost 10 bases and the V segment lost 7 bases, leaving 12 bases of the junction unmatched. The CDR3 here is CASSGQIDGAFF. CDR3 in DNA: TGTGCCTCATCGGGACAGATCGATGGAGCTTTCTTT.

This clone was seen once. This chain links TRBV6-6 with TRBJ2-1, with 9 bases fitting TRBD1. The CDR3 loop spans 15 amino acids. Per germline, CDR1 MNHNY and CDR2 SVGAGI (reference sequence). With V trimmed by 6 bases and J by 2 bases, 5 bases remained unmatched. As DNA, the CDR3 is TGTGCCAGCAGGAAGACAGGGGGACCCTACAATGAGCAGTTCTTC. Translated, it gives CASRKTGGPYNEQFF.

Details on this clone: The same CDR3 also results from other DNA sequences found in this sample. The chain carries TRBV6-5 and TRBJ1-5, with D perhaps TRBD1 (5 bases). The V gene lost 0 bases and the J gene lost 2 bases, with 5 bases spanning the gap. The CDR3 sequence is 14 residues long. The V gene's germline CDR1 is MNHEY and CDR2 SVGAGI. The CDR3: CASSYSGGNQPQHF. The CDR3 nucleotides are TGTGCCAGCAGTTACTCAGGGGGCAATCAGCCCCAGCATTTT.

This clone was found once. The V call is TRBV10-1, the J call TRBJ1-1; the D gene is possibly TRBD1 (6 bases). The CDR3 is 13 residues long. From germline, CDR1 is WNHNN and CDR2 SYGVQD (reference sequence). V was trimmed by 6 bases and J by 4 bases, leaving 12 bases between them. The CDR3 spells CASSTGIGTEAFF. As DNA, the CDR3 is TGCGCCAGCAGCACAGGGATTGGCACTGAAGCTTTCTTT.

This sequence joins TRBV5-5 and TRBJ2-1; D not certain. The germline CDR1 and CDR2 sequences are SGHKS and YYEKEE (reference sequence). The CDR3 has 12 amino acids. Trimming left V 0 bases short and J 6 bases short, with 4 bases between. The CDR3 nucleotides are TGTGCCAGCAGCTTGGATCTCAATGAGCAGTTCTTC. It specifies CASSLDLNEQFF.

J is TRBJ2-1 and V is TRBV5-1; D uncertain. The V and J ends lost 4 bases and 7 bases respectively, with 15 bases between them. CDR3 size: 14 residues. Germline CDR1 is SGHRS and CDR2 is YFSETQ. Here the CDR3 DNA reads TGCGCCAGCAGCCTCCAAACGGCGGTAAATGAGCAGTTCTTC. Its translation: CASSLQTAVNEQFF.

This clone has at least ten counts. The J gene is TRBJ2-5, the V gene TRBV28, with TRBD1 identical over 8 bases. Germline lookup yields CDR1 MDHEN and CDR2 SYDVKM. Germline trimming cut 2 bases from V and 7 bases from J; bases unmatched to any gene: 12. The CDR3 contains 16 residues. The CDR3 DNA follows: TGTGCCAGCAGTTTAGACAGGGGAGTATTTTTTGGGACCCAGTACTTC. Its translation: CASSLDRGVFFGTQYF.

This rearrangement joins TRBV15 to TRBJ2-7; 7 bases fit TRBD2. The V gene end was trimmed by 6 bases and the J gene end by 2 bases; junction bases not matched to a gene: 4. Germline V gene data show CDR1 as LNHNV and CDR2 as YYDKDF (reference sequence). The CDR3 covers 13 residues. CDR3 in amino acids: CATSLAETYEQYF. The CDR3 coding sequence is TGTGCCACCAGTCTAGCGGAAACCTACGAGCAGTACTTC.

The chain recombines TRBV7-9 with TRBJ1-1; the match to TRBD1 covers 8 bases. The V gene's germline CDR1 is SEHNR and CDR2 FQNEAQ (reference sequence). V lost 5 bases to trimming and J lost 4 bases; unmatched junction nucleotides: 3. The length of the CDR3 is 13 residues. CDR3 DNA sequence: TGTGCCAGCAGCCGGACAGGGCCCACTGAAGCTTTCTTT. This translates into CASSRTGPTEAFF.

V is TRBV19 and J is TRBJ1-6, with 8 bases lining up with TRBD1. The junction had 18 bases not matched to a gene; V was cut back by 7 bases and J by 10 bases. The CDR3 consists of 17 residues. Germline CDR1 and CDR2: LNHDA and SQIVND (reference sequence). The CDR3 region is CASTPHLGTGGESPLHF. The CDR3 DNA reads as TGTGCCAGTACCCCTCATCTCGGAACAGGGGGTGAGTCACCCCTCCACTTT.

The chain has TRBV13 and TRBJ1-1, with TRBD1 matching over 7 bases. Trimming cost V 1 base and J 0 bases; bases outside gene matches: 8. The CDR3 has 17 residues. Germline V CDR1 and CDR2: PRHDT, FYEKMQ (reference sequence). CDR3 in DNA: TGTGCCAGCAGCTTAGCCAGGGACAGCCGCTTGAACACTGAAGCTTTCTTT. Amino acids: CASSLARDSRLNTEAFF.

This chain connects TRBV11-2 to TRBJ1-1; D not certain. Germline-derived CDR1 and CDR2 are SGHAT and FQNNGV. V was trimmed by 2 bases and J by 2 bases, leaving 6 bases between them. This CDR3 has 13 residues. As DNA, the CDR3 is TGTGCCAGCAGCTTAAACAGCAACACTGAAGCTTTCTTT. Residues: CASSLNSNTEAFF.

This clone appeared once. This sequence joins TRBV5-4 and TRBJ2-7; the D gene is possibly TRBD1 (6 bases). The CDR3 has 13 residues. The V end was cut by 3 bases, the J end by 6 bases, with 13 bases between. Germline CDR1 reads SGHNT; CDR2 reads YYREEE (reference sequence). This CDR3 reads CASSSRGGSEQYF. The CDR3 DNA reads as TGTGCCAGCAGCTCCAGGGGCGGTAGCGAGCAGTACTTC.

This clone was seen only once. The chain is built from TRBV18 and TRBJ2-3; 9 bases fit TRBD2. The CDR3 covers 15 residues. The germline V gene has CDR1 KGHSH and CDR2 LQKENI. Trimming at V came to 5 bases and at J to 0 bases, leaving 3 bases not matched to a gene. CDR3 in amino acids: CASSETSGSTDTQYF. CDR3 nucleotides: TGTGCCAGCTCAGAGACTAGCGGAAGCACAGATACGCAGTATTTT.

The CDR3 sequence is CASTHPDTGELFF. The CDR3 DNA follows: TGTGCCAGCACTCACCCGGACACCGGGGAGCTGTTTTTT. The V gene is TRBV6-5, the J gene TRBJ2-2, with D unresolved. Germline V gene lookup returns CDR1 MNHEY and CDR2 SVGAGI. The CDR3 has 13 amino acids. V lost 7 bases to trimming and J lost 3 bases, with 9 bases between them.